The 20 T cell receptor beta chains listed next were all sequenced from one sample in a study of T cells in tumors after PD-1 blockade. Data came from immunoSEQ multiplex PCR; TCRdb stores just in-frame clones and leaves some out. The data hold about 15,000 clones, with over 75% observed a single time. The material was PBMCs, obtained after anti-PD-1 treatment. Receptors originate from a human donor with basal cell carcinoma.

This clone has just one count. The chain carries TRBV5-6 and TRBJ2-1, with 7 bases identical to TRBD1. The CDR3 is 17 residues long. CDR1 and CDR2 (germline): SGHDT, YYEEEE. The trim removed 3 bases at V and 1 base at J, leaving 10 bases unmatched. The CDR3 bases are TGTGCCAGCAGCTCCGACAGGGCCCAAGCTTCCTACAATGAGCAGTTCTTC. It yields the protein CASSSDRAQASYNEQFF.

The CDR3 sequence is CASSPEVGQGASPLHF. The CDR3 DNA sequence: TGTGCCAGTAGTCCCGAGGTAGGACAGGGCGCTTCACCCCTCCACTTT. The rearrangement uses TRBV19 and TRBJ1-6; 8 bases match TRBD1. Germline V gene sequence: CDR1 LNHDA, CDR2 SQIVND (reference sequence). The length of the CDR3 is 16 residues. Trimming at V came to 5 bases and at J to 9 bases, leaving 12 bases not matched to a gene. Together with reference TRBV19 and TRBJ1-6, the CDR3 gives the full variable domain: DGGITQSPKYLFRKEGQNVTLSCEQNLNHDAMYWYRQDPGQGLRLIYYSQIVNDFQKGDIAEGYSVSREKKESFPLTVTSAQKNPTAFYLCASSPEVGQGASPLHFGNGTRLTVT.

This clone was counted a single time. The chain links TRBV4-3 to TRBJ1-1; possibly TRBD1 for D (6 bases). This CDR3 comprises 18 residues. V lost 2 bases, J lost 5 bases, and 24 bases lay in between. CDR1 LGHNA and CDR2 YSLEER come from the germline V gene. This chain's CDR3 is CASSQSTWGAPRDTEAFF. In DNA form, the CDR3 reads TGCGCCAGCAGCCAATCCACCTGGGGGGCTCCGCGTGATACTGAAGCTTTCTTT.

The rearrangement links TRBV5-1 to TRBJ2-3, with a tentative D call TRBD2 (6 bases). CDR3 length equals 13 residues. Trimming removed 0 bases at V and 8 bases at J, with 10 bases between. The germline CDR1 and CDR2 sequences are SGHRS and YFSETQ. CDR3 region: CASSLEAGRTQYF. For the CDR3, the DNA is TGCGCCAGCAGCTTGGAAGCGGGTCGTACGCAGTATTTT.

V usage is TRBV7-9 and J usage is TRBJ1-1, with 11 nucleotides matching TRBD1. After removal of 5 bases from V and 11 bases from J, the junction contained 7 bases not matched to a gene. CDR1 and CDR2 from the germline V gene are SEHNR and FQNEAQ (reference sequence). CDR3 length equals 13 residues. This CDR3 is CASSPAGDRGAFF. CDR3 in DNA: TGTGCCAGCAGCCCGGCCGGGGACAGGGGGGCTTTCTTT.

The chain uses TRBV9 and TRBJ1-4, with 8 nucleotides matching TRBD1. Germline loops: CDR1 SGDLS, CDR2 YYNGEE. This CDR3 is 16 amino acids long. After removal of 3 bases from V and 7 bases from J, the junction contained 11 bases not matched to a gene. As DNA, the CDR3 is TGTGCCAGCAGCGCAACAGCAGGGGGCGCGTTTGAAAAACTGTTTTTT. It specifies CASSATAGGAFEKLFF.

The CDR3 nucleotides are TGCGCCAGCAGCTTCCAGGGCCCAGATACGCAGTATTTT. Its translation: CASSFQGPDTQYF. The V call is TRBV5-1, the J call TRBJ2-3; TRBD1 is a possible D gene (5 bases). The CDR3 totals 13 residues. The germline CDR1 and CDR2 sequences are SGHRS and YFSETQ. The germline V and J ends were trimmed by 2 bases and 4 bases, with 8 bases remaining between them.

This clone has only a few counts. The rearrangement uses TRBV7-6 and TRBJ2-1, with D hard to call. Trimming cost V 2 bases and J 5 bases, with 10 bases left between them. Germline CDR1 and CDR2: SGHVS and FNYEAQ. This CDR3 comprises 14 residues. For the CDR3, the DNA is TGTGCCAGCAGCTTAAGTGATCCGAACAATGAGCAGTTCTTC. Translating it yields CASSLSDPNNEQFF.

V usage is TRBV7-9 and J usage is TRBJ1-1, with 7 bases lining up with TRBD1. CDR3 length: 13 residues. The V segment lost 3 bases and the J segment 5 bases; nucleotides outside the gene matches: 3. Germline V gives CDR1 SEHNR, CDR2 FQNEAQ (reference sequence). The CDR3 protein is CASSFRQGTEAFF. The CDR3 DNA sequence: TGTGCCAGCAGCTTCCGACAGGGAACTGAAGCTTTCTTT.

This clone is deemed medium-sized (0.01 to 0.1%). Other nucleotide sequences in the sample specify the same CDR3. The CDR3 DNA reads TGTGCCAGCAGTGACGGGGGGGCGCGGGAGGGGAGCTCCTACAATGAGCAGTTCTTC. Amino acid sequence: CASSDGGAREGSSYNEQFF. This chain joins TRBV2 and TRBJ2-1; the match to TRBD2 covers 9 bases. Looked up from germline, CDR1 is SNHLY and CDR2 is FYNNEI. This CDR3 region has 19 residues. V dropped 3 bases and J dropped 0; count of bases not matched to a gene: 12.

The J gene is TRBJ2-1, the V gene TRBV10-3; 8 nucleotides match TRBD2. The CDR3 totals 15 residues. Trimming cost V 2 bases and J 2 bases; bases outside gene matches: 2. Germline values: CDR1 ENHRY, CDR2 SYGVKD. The CDR3 region has the DNA TGTGCCATCAGTGAGGGGCGGGGGGCCTACAATGAGCAGTTCTTC. This translates into CAISEGRGAYNEQFF.

The rearrangement links TRBV28 to TRBJ2-1; maybe TRBD2 (5 bases). Trimming removed 6 bases from V and 9 bases from J, with 24 bases in between. Germline lookup yields CDR1 MDHEN and CDR2 SYDVKM. The CDR3 loop spans 16 amino acids. Here the CDR3 reads CASSSKLLRSEGEQFF. CDR3 sequence (DNA): TGTGCCAGCAGCTCTAAATTACTCCGCTCCGAGGGTGAGCAGTTCTTC.

J is TRBJ2-2 and V is TRBV5-1; 8 nucleotides align to TRBD1. V dropped 1 base and J dropped 3; count of bases not matched to a gene: 5. Germline CDR1 is SGHRS and CDR2 is YFSETQ. This CDR3 is built from 16 residues. DNA of the CDR3: TGCGCCAGCAGCTTGTTTGGACAGGGTGACACCGGGGAGCTGTTTTTT. Its protein product is CASSLFGQGDTGELFF.

V usage is TRBV9 and J usage is TRBJ2-1, with TRBD1 matching 12 bases. The CDR3 consists of 16 residues. The J segment lost 8 bases and the V segment lost 4 bases, leaving 10 bases of the junction unmatched. The germline gives CDR1 SGDLS, CDR2 YYNGEE. The CDR3 DNA sequence: TGTGCCAGCAGCACAACCGGGACAGGGGGCATCGATGAGCAGTTCTTC. Its translation: CASSTTGTGGIDEQFF.

The chain recombines TRBV3-1 (or the pseudogene TRBV3-2) with TRBJ2-2; TRBD2 aligns across 8 bases. From germline, CDR1 is LGHDT and CDR2 YNNKEL (reference sequence). With 2 bases clipped from V and 6 bases from J, the junction kept 5 bases outside the gene matches. The CDR3 is made up of 15 amino acids. The CDR3: CASSQSGRWAGELFF. The CDR3 coding sequence is TGTGCCAGCAGCCAAAGCGGGAGATGGGCCGGGGAGCTGTTTTTT.

The chain recombines TRBV21-1 with TRBJ2-5; the table's TRBD2 call for D was not verified on the DNA. TRBV21-1 is a known pseudogene. This CDR3 is built from 22 residues. The CDR3: CASRGQGRVPSGRAGLGETQYF. For the CDR3, the DNA is TGTGCCAGCAGGGGACAGGGCCGTGTTCCTAGCGGGAGGGCCGGGTTGGGAGAGACCCAGTACTTC.

The table lists this clone with a count of one. The genes are TRBV5-1 and TRBJ1-4; TRBD1 matches at 8 bases. This CDR3 has 16 amino acids. The V and J ends lost 4 bases and 3 bases, in that order; junction bases with no gene match: 8. Looked up from germline, CDR1 is SGHRS and CDR2 is YFSETQ. The CDR3 sequence: CASSSTPGQANEKLFF. CDR3 sequence (DNA): TGCGCCAGCAGCAGTACACCGGGACAGGCTAATGAAAAACTGTTTTTT.

The J gene is TRBJ1-5, the V gene TRBV19; D is possibly TRBD1 (6 bases). Germline V lookup: CDR1 LNHDA, CDR2 SQIVND (reference sequence). The CDR3 sequence is 17 residues long. The V gene lost 4 bases and the J gene lost 1 base, with 17 bases spanning the gap. The CDR3 here is CASSNYAGAGSNQPQHF. CDR3 bases: TGTGCCAGTAGTAACTACGCAGGGGCCGGGAGCAATCAGCCCCAGCATTTT.

The chain combines TRBV10-3 with TRBJ2-3; 8 bases match TRBD1. The V and J ends lost 4 bases and 2 bases, in that order; junction bases with no gene match: 2. The CDR3 runs 14 residues. Germline V gives CDR1 ENHRY, CDR2 SYGVKD. This chain's CDR3 is CAISVDRDTDTQYF. In DNA form, the CDR3 reads TGTGCCATCAGTGTGGACAGGGACACAGATACGCAGTATTTT.

This clone occurred a few times. The V gene is TRBV18, the J gene TRBJ2-6; possibly TRBD2 for D (7 bases). The CDR3 runs to 18 residues. Germline CDR1 and CDR2: KGHSH and LQKENI. Deletions cut 2 bases from V and 0 bases from J, with 14 bases between. DNA of the CDR3: TGTGCCAGCTCACCAATCGCGGGGGCGAGCTCTGGGGCCAACGTCCTGACTTTC. This sequence encodes CASSPIAGASSGANVLTF. The full variable domain, rest sourced from reference TRBV18 and TRBJ2-6, is NAGVMQNPRHLVRRRGQEARLRCSPMKGHSHVYWYRQLPEEGLKFMVYLQKENIIDESGMPKERFSAEFPKEGPSILRIQQVVRGDSAAYFCASSPIAGASSGANVLTFGAGSRLTVL.